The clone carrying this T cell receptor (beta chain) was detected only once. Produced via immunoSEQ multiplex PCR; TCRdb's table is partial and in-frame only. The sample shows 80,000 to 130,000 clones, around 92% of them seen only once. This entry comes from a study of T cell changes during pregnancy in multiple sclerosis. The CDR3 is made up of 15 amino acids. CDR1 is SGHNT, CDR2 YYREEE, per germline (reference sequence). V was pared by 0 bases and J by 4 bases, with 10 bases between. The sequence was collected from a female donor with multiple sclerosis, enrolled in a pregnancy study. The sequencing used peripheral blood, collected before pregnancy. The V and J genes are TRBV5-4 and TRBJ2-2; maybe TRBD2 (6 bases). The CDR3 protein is CASSLALAATGELFF. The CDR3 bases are TGTGCCAGCAGCTTGGCTTTAGCGGCCACCGGGGAGCTGTTTTTT. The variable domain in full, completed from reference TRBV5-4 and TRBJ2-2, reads ETGVTQSPTHLIKTRGQQVTLRCSSQSGHNTVSWYQQALGQGPQFIFQYYREEENGRGNFPPRFSGLQFPNYSSELNVNALELDDSALYLCASSLALAATGELFFGEGSRLTVL.